These 19 T cell receptor beta chains came from one sample sequenced in a study of blood T cell repertoires in COVID-19. Assay: immunoSEQ multiplex PCR; the TCRdb copy retains only in-frame clones and omits some. The table shows almost 400,000 clones, with roughly 90% occurring only once. The sequenced sample was PBMCs or T cells enriched from blood (not recorded which). These TCRs come from a woman aged 25 to 45 with acute COVID-19.

The chain has TRBV4-1 and TRBJ1-1, with D perhaps TRBD1 (5 bases). Trimming removed 0 bases from V and 1 base from J, with 12 bases in between. The CDR3 is made up of 16 amino acids. Germline-derived CDR1 and CDR2 are MGHRA and YSYEKL. CDR3 nucleotide sequence: TGCGCCAGCAGCCAAGATGGCCAGGGCTCGAACACTGAAGCTTTCTTT. It codes for CASSQDGQGSNTEAFF.

The V and J genes are TRBV3-1 (or the pseudogene TRBV3-2) and TRBJ2-3; 8 nucleotides agree with TRBD2. Germline-derived CDR1 and CDR2 are LGHDT and YNNKEL (reference sequence). The CDR3 contains 18 residues. Trimming removed 2 bases from V and 2 bases from J; junction bases left unmatched: 12. The CDR3 coding sequence is TGTGCCAGCAGCCAAACCACCGGGGGGACTAGAGCCACAGATACGCAGTATTTT. This codes for CASSQTTGGTRATDTQYF.

The rearrangement uses TRBV18 and TRBJ1-1; 8 nucleotides align to TRBD1. CDR1 KGHSH and CDR2 LQKENI come from the germline V gene. V was clipped by 4 bases and J by 4 bases; unmatched bases: 8. The CDR3 is 15 residues long. The CDR3 DNA reads TGTGCCAGCTCACTTCAGGGGGCGCGGGTCACTGAAGCTTTCTTT. Its protein is CASSLQGARVTEAFF.

J is TRBJ1-5 and V is TRBV27, with D tentatively TRBD1 (6 bases). The CDR3 is 16 amino acids. The V and J ends lost 6 bases and 8 bases respectively, with 23 bases between them. CDR1 is MNHEY, CDR2 SMNVEV, per germline (reference sequence). The chain's CDR3 is CASSRTNRDRGEPQHF. DNA for the CDR3: TGTGCCAGCAGCCGTACGAACAGGGACCGGGGAGAGCCCCAGCATTTT.

This chain joins TRBV19 and TRBJ1-1; no firm D call. The ends were cut back, 3 bases at V and 2 bases at J, with 7 bases in the middle. The CDR3 length is 13 residues. Germline V lookup: CDR1 LNHDA, CDR2 SQIVND (reference sequence). The CDR3: CASSMSRNTEAFF. As DNA, the CDR3 is TGTGCCAGTAGTATGAGCCGTAACACTGAAGCTTTCTTT.

This chain joins TRBV12-3 or TRBV12-4 and TRBJ2-2; tentatively, D is TRBD2 (5 bases). Trimming took off 1 base at V and 7 bases at J, with 7 bases between the two ends. This CDR3 spans 13 amino acids. CDR3 sequence reads: CASSLGAGGELFF. The DNA for the CDR3 is TGTGCCAGCAGTTTAGGGGCGGGCGGGGAGCTGTTTTTT.

This clone was detected only a few times. The V gene is TRBV27, the J gene TRBJ2-2; 7 bases are shared with TRBD1. Germline-derived CDR1 and CDR2 are MNHEY and SMNVEV (reference sequence). The CDR3 consists of 14 residues. Unmatched junction bases numbered 3, after V lost 2 bases and J lost 6 bases. In DNA, the CDR3 is TGTGCCAGCAGTTTACGGCAGGGGGCCGGGGAGCTGTTTTTT. This codes for CASSLRQGAGELFF.

This chain's CDR3 is CAWDGTLNTEAFF. CDR3 coding DNA: TGTGCCTGGGACGGGACACTGAACACTGAAGCTTTCTTT. The V call is TRBV30, the J call TRBJ1-1; D might be TRBD1 (6 bases). V lost 5 bases and J lost 0, with 10 bases in between. Germline values: CDR1 GTSNPN, CDR2 SVGIG (reference sequence). The CDR3 is made up of 13 amino acids.

The chain combines TRBV29-1 with TRBJ1-3; 9 bases agree with TRBD1. Germline loops: CDR1 SQVTM, CDR2 ANQGSEA. The CDR3 sequence is 20 residues long. V gave up 1 base and J gave up 1 base; unmatched junction bases: 17. CDR3 DNA: TGCAGCGTTGAAGGGGTACGGGACAGGGCTGGGCGGACTTCTGGAAACACCATATATTTT. Translated, it gives CSVEGVRDRAGRTSGNTIYF.

The V gene is TRBV7-7, the J gene TRBJ2-5; 11 bases are shared with TRBD1. V lost 2 bases to trimming and J lost 5 bases; unmatched junction nucleotides: 7. The CDR3 has 16 amino acids. Germline CDR1 is SSHAT and CDR2 is FNYEAQ (reference sequence). The DNA for the CDR3 is TGTGCCAGCAGCTTATTAGGACAGGGGGCCGGGGAGACCCAGTACTTC. Translated: CASSLLGQGAGETQYF.

The V gene is TRBV7-9, the J gene TRBJ1-2; a possible D gene is TRBD1 (6 bases). Germline values: CDR1 SEHNR, CDR2 FQNEAQ (reference sequence). V was clipped by 11 bases and J by 2 bases, with 12 bases between them. This CDR3 region has 12 residues. The CDR3 sequence is CAWGGRNYGYTF. CDR3 nucleotide sequence: TGTGCCTGGGGGGGGCGGAACTATGGCTACACCTTC.

The DNA of the CDR3 is TGTGCCAGCAGACCTACAGGGGATAACGCACCCCTCCACTTT. Protein product: CASRPTGDNAPLHF. This chain links TRBV6-4 with TRBJ1-6; TRBD1 matches at 7 bases. This CDR3 contains 14 residues. The V segment lost 6 bases and the J segment 11 bases; nucleotides outside the gene matches: 10. CDR1 is MRHNA and CDR2 is SNTAGT in the germline V gene.

The gene calls are TRBV4-1 and TRBJ2-7; D might be TRBD2 (7 bases). The V and J ends lost 3 bases and 5 bases respectively, with 20 bases between them. Germline V gene lookup returns CDR1 MGHRA and CDR2 YSYEKL. The CDR3 runs 16 residues. This chain's CDR3 is CASSHRDGGGLNEQYF. The CDR3 bases are TGCGCCAGCAGCCATAGAGATGGGGGGGGGCTCAACGAGCAGTACTTC.

This chain uses TRBV24-1 with TRBJ1-5, with 7 bases fitting TRBD1. The CDR3 has 14 residues. Germline CDR1 reads KGHDR; CDR2 reads SFDVKD. V was pared by 4 bases and J by 6 bases, with 5 bases of the junction left unmatched. The CDR3 DNA reads as TGTGCCACCAGTGACAGGGGGTCGAGTCAGCCCCAGCATTTT. Amino acids: CATSDRGSSQPQHF.

This sequence joins TRBV10-3 and TRBJ2-1; 8 nucleotides line up with TRBD1. The trim removed 11 bases at V and 0 bases at J, leaving 6 bases unmatched. CDR1 is ENHRY and CDR2 is SYGVKD in the germline V gene. This CDR3 has 14 amino acids. The CDR3 sequence: CASVGQGSYNEQFF. In DNA, the CDR3 is TGTGCCTCCGTCGGACAGGGCTCCTACAATGAGCAGTTCTTC.

The rearrangement joins TRBV19 to TRBJ1-3, with 8 bases that match TRBD1. Losses at the gene ends were 8 bases for V and 1 base for J; bases not matched to a gene: 10. The CDR3 totals 16 residues. Germline values: CDR1 LNHDA, CDR2 SQIVND (reference sequence). The CDR3 DNA is TGTGCCAGTGTACAGCAGGGGGCGAAGTCTGGAAACACCATATATTTT. Translated: CASVQQGAKSGNTIYF.

The rearrangement uses TRBV18 and TRBJ1-1; no clear D. Trimming removed 2 bases from V and 6 bases from J, with 13 bases in between. CDR3 size: 14 residues. Germline lookup yields CDR1 KGHSH and CDR2 LQKENI. The CDR3 DNA reads as TGTGCCAGCTCACCATTGACTGCCGGCCCTGAAGCTTTCTTT. It yields the protein CASSPLTAGPEAFF.

V usage is TRBV27 and J usage is TRBJ2-7, with 7 nucleotides matching TRBD2. The V gene end was trimmed by 6 bases and the J gene end by 6 bases; junction bases not matched to a gene: 11. Germline-derived CDR1 and CDR2 are MNHEY and SMNVEV (reference sequence). This CDR3 has 14 residues. The CDR3 coding sequence is TGTGCCAGCAGCCGATGGCGGGGGACGGGCGAGCAGTACTTC. The encoded protein is CASSRWRGTGEQYF.

This clone appeared a single time. V usage is TRBV18 and J usage is TRBJ1-1; TRBD1 might be the D (5 bases). The V gene lost 4 bases and the J gene lost 5 bases, with 8 bases spanning the gap. The CDR3 is 12 residues long. CDR1 and CDR2 from the germline V gene are KGHSH and LQKENI. In DNA, the CDR3 is TGTGCCAGCTCACAGGGGTTTACTGAAGCTTTCTTT. It yields the protein CASSQGFTEAFF.